A single sample gave rise to the 27 T cell receptor beta chains below, sequenced in a study of blood T cell repertoires in COVID-19. The repertoire was sequenced with immunoSEQ multiplex PCR; TCRdb's copy has only in-frame clones and lacks some. The sample lists 120,000 to 150,000 clones, around nine tenths occurring once. What was sequenced was PBMCs or T cells enriched from blood (not recorded which). These receptors were obtained from a woman aged 30 to 39 with acute COVID-19.

V is TRBV10-2 and J is TRBJ1-2, with a weak D call TRBD1 (5 bases). The CDR3 loop spans 14 amino acids. Trimming stripped 11 bases from V and 2 bases from J, with 18 bases between. Germline V gene lookup returns CDR1 WSHSY and CDR2 SAAADI. The CDR3 is CASSKGHLNYGYTF. DNA of the CDR3: TGCGCCTCCTCGAAGGGGCACTTAAACTATGGCTACACCTTC.

The chain couples TRBV5-1 to TRBJ2-2; 9 bases are a match to TRBD2. Germline values: CDR1 SGHRS, CDR2 YFSETQ. V gave up 4 bases and J gave up 5 bases; unmatched junction bases: 6. This CDR3 region has 15 residues. The CDR3 DNA reads TGCGCCAGCAGCGGAGGTCTAGCGGGAACCGGGGAGCTGTTTTTT. Protein sequence: CASSGGLAGTGELFF. The variable domain in full, with the rest retrieved from reference TRBV5-1 and TRBJ2-2, is KAGVTQTPRYLIKTRGQQVTLSCSPISGHRSVSWYQQTPGQGLQFLFEYFSETQRNKGNFPGRFSGRQFSNSRSEMNVSTLELGDSALYLCASSGGLAGTGELFFGEGSRLTVL.

This chain links TRBV6-1 with TRBJ2-1; D is perhaps TRBD2 (6 bases). Germline CDR1 and CDR2: MNHNS and SASEGT. The ends were cut back, 2 bases at V and 7 bases at J, with 21 bases in the middle. There are 17 residues in the CDR3. The CDR3, as DNA: TGTGCCAGCAGTGAAACAGGATGGACCGCCGGGAGAAATGAGCAGTTCTTC. It encodes CASSETGWTAGRNEQFF.

This chain links TRBV10-3 with TRBJ2-4; 10 bases map to TRBD1. CDR1 ENHRY and CDR2 SYGVKD come from the germline V gene. There are 17 residues in the CDR3. Unmatched junction bases numbered 16, after V lost 10 bases and J lost 4 bases. The CDR3 nucleotides read TGTGCCACCTCCTCCGGGACAGGGGTAAGCCCTAAAAACATTCAGTACTTC. The encoded protein is CATSSGTGVSPKNIQYF.

The chain couples TRBV6-1 to TRBJ1-2, with D maybe TRBD1 (5 bases). CDR1 and CDR2 from the germline V gene are MNHNS and SASEGT. The V end lost 3 bases, the J end lost 1 base, and 27 bases lay between the germline ends. This CDR3 spans 20 amino acids. CDR3 DNA sequence: TGTGCCAGCAGTGATCCCTCCATGATTGGCTTTAAAGGGGTTAACTATGGCTACACCTTC. This gives the protein CASSDPSMIGFKGVNYGYTF.

This clone occurred once. This chain uses TRBV27 with TRBJ2-3; maybe TRBD2 (5 bases). Per the germline V gene, CDR1 is MNHEY and CDR2 is SMNVEV (reference sequence). The CDR3 contains 15 residues. Trimming removed 3 bases from V and 3 bases from J, with 13 bases in between. CDR3 sequence reads: CASSFSRGGTDTQYF. The CDR3 nucleotides read TGTGCCAGCAGTTTCTCACGGGGTGGTACAGATACGCAGTATTTT.

The V call is TRBV10-3, the J call TRBJ2-7, with 7 bases that match TRBD1. Looked up from germline, CDR1 is ENHRY and CDR2 is SYGVKD. The length of the CDR3 is 13 residues. The V segment lost 3 bases and the J segment 3 bases; nucleotides outside the gene matches: 2. CDR3 DNA sequence: TGTGCCATCAGTGATTGGGACAGCTACGAGCAGTACTTC. Protein product: CAISDWDSYEQYF.

The V and J genes are TRBV9 and TRBJ2-2, with 13 bases that match TRBD2. The V and J ends lost 4 bases and 7 bases, in that order; junction bases with no gene match: 16. Germline values: CDR1 SGDLS, CDR2 YYNGEE. The CDR3 extends over 19 amino acids. The CDR3 DNA reads TGTGCCAGCAGCTTCGGACTAGCGGGAGCCGGAAGCGAAAGCGGGGAGCTGTTTTTT. Amino acid sequence: CASSFGLAGAGSESGELFF. Supplemented by reference TRBV9 and TRBJ2-2, the full variable domain reads DSGVTQTPKHLITATGQRVTLRCSPRSGDLSVYWYQQSLDQGLQFLIQYYNGEERAKGNILERFSAQQFPDLHSELNLSSLELGDSALYFCASSFGLAGAGSESGELFFGEGSRLTVL.

The chain recombines TRBV28 with TRBJ2-2, with TRBD2 matching 8 bases. Germline V gene data show CDR1 as MDHEN and CDR2 as SYDVKM. V shed 6 bases, J shed 7 bases, and the junction held 7 bases outside the gene matches. The CDR3 has 14 amino acids. The CDR3 loop is CASRFGRAFGELFF. DNA of the CDR3: TGTGCCAGCAGATTCGGGAGGGCCTTCGGGGAGCTGTTTTTT.

The chain uses TRBV5-1 and TRBJ2-5; 10 nucleotides agree with TRBD2. This CDR3 is 15 amino acids long. In germline, CDR1 is SGHRS, CDR2 YFSETQ. The J segment lost 5 bases and the V segment lost 3 bases, leaving 7 bases of the junction unmatched. The CDR3 nucleotides are TGCGCCAGCAGCTCGGTAGCGGGAGGAGGGGAGACCCAGTACTTC. It yields the protein CASSSVAGGGETQYF.

The rearrangement joins TRBV30 to TRBJ1-3, with TRBD1 as a possible D gene (6 bases). CDR1 GTSNPN and CDR2 SVGIG come from the germline V gene (reference sequence). CDR3 length equals 20 residues. Trimming shortened V by 4 bases and J by 0 bases, and 28 bases separated the two germline ends. CDR3: CAWNAVGTRVGYGSGNTIYF. DNA for the CDR3: TGTGCCTGGAATGCAGTGGGGACAAGAGTAGGGTATGGCTCTGGAAACACCATATATTTT.

V is TRBV19 and J is TRBJ2-1; 8 bases are a match to TRBD1. This CDR3 is 16 amino acids long. V lost 0 bases, J lost 0 bases, and 1 base stayed unmatched. The V gene's germline CDR1 is LNHDA and CDR2 SQIVND (reference sequence). CDR3 in DNA: TGTGCCAGTAGTATAGATACAGGGGGCTCCTACAATGAGCAGTTCTTC. This gives the protein CASSIDTGGSYNEQFF.

The chain combines TRBV27 with TRBJ1-5; D may be TRBD1 (5 bases). V was trimmed by 3 bases and J by 7 bases, leaving 22 bases between them. CDR1 is MNHEY, CDR2 SMNVEV, per germline (reference sequence). This CDR3 comprises 17 residues. CDR3 nucleotide sequence: TGTGCCAGCAGTTTTTCCGGGAAAAGTCCCGGGGGGCAGCCCCAGCATTTT. Translated: CASSFSGKSPGGQPQHF.

The V and J genes are TRBV29-1 and TRBJ1-1; D might be TRBD1 (5 bases). This CDR3 region has 13 residues. Looked up from germline, CDR1 is SQVTM and CDR2 is ANQGSEA. With 3 bases removed from V and 0 bases from J, the gap between germline ends came to 8 bases. The CDR3, as DNA: TGCAGCGTTGACACAGGCCTGAACACTGAAGCTTTCTTT. Its translation: CSVDTGLNTEAFF.

V is TRBV28 and J is TRBJ2-3; 10 bases line up with TRBD2. CDR3 length: 18 amino acids. The J segment lost 1 base and the V segment lost 7 bases, leaving 14 bases of the junction unmatched. Germline-derived CDR1 and CDR2 are MDHEN and SYDVKM. The CDR3 bases are TGTGCCAGCAACCTTAGCGGGAGGTTATTTTCGGGCACAGATACGCAGTATTTT. This codes for CASNLSGRLFSGTDTQYF.

In its sample, this clone was seen a few times. V gene TRBV29-1 combines with J gene TRBJ2-2, with 9 bases that match TRBD2. After removal of 3 bases from V and 3 bases from J, the junction contained 8 bases not matched to a gene. This CDR3 is built from 16 residues. Germline assignment: CDR1 SQVTM and CDR2 ANQGSEA. The CDR3 nucleotides read TGCAGCGTTGACGTTCGGGCTAGCGGGGACACCGGGGAGCTGTTTTTT. This gives the protein CSVDVRASGDTGELFF.

The table lists this clone with a few counts. This rearrangement joins TRBV6-2 or TRBV6-3 to TRBJ2-5; D might be TRBD2 (6 bases). V shed 0 bases and J shed 4 bases, with 9 bases lying between them. The germline CDR1 and CDR2 sequences are MNHEY and SVGEGT. The CDR3 has 14 amino acids. CDR3 DNA: TGTGCCAGCAGTTACTCCGCGGGGCCAGAGACCCAGTACTTC. It yields the protein CASSYSAGPETQYF.

The chain links TRBV28 to TRBJ1-5; D is possibly TRBD1 (5 bases). Trimming shortened V by 4 bases and J by 2 bases, and 18 bases separated the two germline ends. Germline V gene sequence: CDR1 MDHEN, CDR2 SYDVKM. This CDR3 comprises 17 residues. The CDR3 sequence: CASSSFWGTQGNQPQHF. CDR3 nucleotide sequence: TGTGCCAGCAGTTCTTTTTGGGGCACCCAGGGCAATCAGCCCCAGCATTTT.

This sequence joins TRBV7-2 and TRBJ2-1, with D possibly TRBD2 on 5 matching bases. This CDR3 is built from 16 residues. Per the germline V gene, CDR1 is SGHTA and CDR2 is FQGNSA. V lost 5 bases to trimming and J lost 6 bases, with 20 bases between them. The CDR3 loop reads CASSRDGTSRVNEQFF. In nucleotides, the CDR3 is TGTGCCAGCAGCCGGGATGGCACCTCAAGGGTCAATGAGCAGTTCTTC.

The chain carries TRBV5-4 and TRBJ1-4; D is perhaps TRBD1 (6 bases). The V and J ends lost 0 bases and 5 bases respectively, with 11 bases between them. The germline gives CDR1 SGHNT, CDR2 YYREEE (reference sequence). The CDR3 consists of 15 residues. The CDR3 sequence is CASSLATGNNEKLFF. CDR3 bases: TGTGCCAGCAGCTTGGCTACAGGGAACAATGAAAAACTGTTTTTT. Combining the CDR3 with reference TRBV5-4 and TRBJ1-4 gives the whole variable domain ETGVTQSPTHLIKTRGQQVTLRCSSQSGHNTVSWYQQALGQGPQFIFQYYREEENGRGNFPPRFSGLQFPNYSSELNVNALELDDSALYLCASSLATGNNEKLFFGSGTQLSVL.

The V call is TRBV7-2, the J call TRBJ2-3; D possibly corresponds to TRBD2 (5 bases). Trimming took off 7 bases at V and 2 bases at J, with 16 bases between the two ends. The germline V gene has CDR1 SGHTA and CDR2 FQGNSA. The CDR3 covers 15 residues. The CDR3 nucleotides read TGTGCCAGCACCCCCCGAGGGCATTTCACAGATACGCAGTATTTT. Translated, it gives CASTPRGHFTDTQYF.

The count of this clone is one. The chain is built from TRBV5-5 and TRBJ2-3; D is unclear. V shed 4 bases and J shed 0 bases, with 3 bases lying between them. Germline lookup yields CDR1 SGHKS and CDR2 YYEKEE (reference sequence). The CDR3 runs 12 residues. The CDR3 spells CASSQSTDTQYF. CDR3 DNA: TGTGCCAGCAGCCAAAGCACAGATACGCAGTATTTT.

Only one count was recorded for this clone. In DNA, the CDR3 is TGTGCCTGGAGTCCCCAGACAGGGAAAGACACCTTC. Encoded protein: CAWSPQTGKDTF. This chain links TRBV30 with TRBJ1-2; 7 bases match TRBD1. Trimming took 2 bases from V and 12 from J; bases not matched to a gene: 9. The germline V gene has CDR1 GTSNPN and CDR2 SVGIG (reference sequence). The CDR3 extends over 12 amino acids.

This rearrangement joins TRBV7-2 to TRBJ1-1; weak D call: TRBD1 (5 bases). CDR1 and CDR2 (germline): SGHTA, FQGNSA. The CDR3 contains 15 residues. V lost 2 bases, J lost 0 bases, and 10 bases lay in between. CDR3 in DNA: TGTGCCAGCAGCTTACAGGGAGGCATGAACACTGAAGCTTTCTTT. Translated: CASSLQGGMNTEAFF.

V and J are TRBV2 and TRBJ1-1, with D unclear. Germline CDR1 SNHLY, CDR2 FYNNEI. This CDR3 is 13 amino acids long. Trimming removed 7 bases at V and 4 bases at J, with 13 bases between. CDR3 in DNA: TGTGCCAGCAAAGTCAATTTCGGCACTGAAGCTTTCTTT. It yields the protein CASKVNFGTEAFF.

The chain has TRBV27 and TRBJ2-1; D is unclear. Trimming removed 2 bases at V and 2 bases at J, with 4 bases between. The germline V gene has CDR1 MNHEY and CDR2 SMNVEV (reference sequence). CDR3 length equals 13 residues. The CDR3 DNA sequence: TGTGCCAGCAGTTTAGTAGCCTACAATGAGCAGTTCTTC. Its protein product is CASSLVAYNEQFF.

The chain uses TRBV10-3 and TRBJ1-2, with unresolved D. The CDR3 is made up of 13 amino acids. With 4 bases removed from V and 4 bases from J, the gap between germline ends came to 10 bases. Germline CDR1 reads ENHRY; CDR2 reads SYGVKD. The CDR3 protein is CAISAGISYGYTF. The CDR3 nucleotides read TGTGCCATCAGTGCCGGGATAAGCTATGGCTACACCTTC.